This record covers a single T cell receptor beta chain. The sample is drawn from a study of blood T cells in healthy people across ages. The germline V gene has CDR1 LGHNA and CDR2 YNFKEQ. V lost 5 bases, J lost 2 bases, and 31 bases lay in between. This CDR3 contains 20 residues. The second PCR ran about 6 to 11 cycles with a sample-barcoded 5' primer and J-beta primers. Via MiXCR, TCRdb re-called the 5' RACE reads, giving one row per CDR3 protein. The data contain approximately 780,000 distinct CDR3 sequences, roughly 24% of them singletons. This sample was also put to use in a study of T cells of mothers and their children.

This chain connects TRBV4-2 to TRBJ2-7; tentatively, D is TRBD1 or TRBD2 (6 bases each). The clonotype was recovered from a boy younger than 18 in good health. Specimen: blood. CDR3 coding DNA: TGTGCCAGCAGCACCCAAGGGTGGTTTCCGGGGGCTACCCGTCCCTACGAGCAGTACTTC. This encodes CASSTQGWFPGATRPYEQYF.